This T cell receptor (beta chain) was sequenced for a study of blood T cell repertoires in COVID-19 (dated by TCRdb to 2018 to 2020). For context, the study as a whole: Collaborator samples came from the United States, Italy and Spain and covered acute and convalescent phases of COVID-19. Deeply sampled blood TCRbeta repertoires from subjects exposed to, actively infected with, or recovered from COVID-19 were included in the dataset. A de-identified subject ID, COVID-19 status, age in years and sex were almost always included in the sample metadata. The repertoires were released in a freely available public database meant as a resource for research on the immune response to SARS-CoV-2. The samples were drawn from the first 160 participants of the ongoing ImmuneRACE study and from 1,254 subjects provided by 6 global collaborators. Where available, HLA class I and class II types were obtained from metadata supplied by the sample provider rather than from assay-based typing. The prospective study material was composed of cDNA or gDNA derived from T cells, B-cell-depleted T cells, or PBMCs.

The immunoSEQ Assay, a bias-controlled multiplex PCR, was used to amplify TCRbeta CDR3 regions from genomic DNA. Per the authors' processing: The number of nucleated cells in each sample was estimated by amplification of reference gene primers within the assay. To quantify the absolute abundance of each unique TCRbeta CDR3 rearrangement, sequence reads were collapsed and filtered. For each sample, productive Simpson clonality was calculated by taking the square root of Simpson's diversity index across productive rearrangements. Held by TCRdb, this immuneACCESS table contains in-frame sequences only and omits some clones. Under half of the omission traces to an unresolved V gene where checked; the cause of the rest is unknown. Clone size and the V and J calls come from that table; the DNA yielded D and trimming. This sample lists fewer than 200,000 clones; approximately 86% were detected once. The ten largest clonotypes hold about 1.2% of the sample.

Another Seattle source contributed samples from volunteer blood donors who had recovered from COVID-19. Collaborating institutions collected whole blood in K2EDTA tubes following their own protocols. For TCRbeta analysis, collaborator samples were shipped as frozen whole blood, as isolated PBMCs, or as DNA extracted from either sample type. The sample holds one count of this clone. There is no known antigen for this receptor. It has no much larger one-base neighbor in the sample; base qualities were not kept. V has 2 bases trimmed and J has 5 bases trimmed; junction bases matching no gene number 10. Via the germline V gene, CDR1 is SGHDT and CDR2 YYEEEE. The CDR3 holds 17 amino acids from the cysteine to the phenylalanine. The retained sequence is limited to the CDR3, 51 bases, with the frame set at the first base. Beyond this particular receptor, the publication reports: How much clinical and demographic metadata was included differed by source and by participant, and the metadata was provided uncurated.

The chain was built from TRBV5-6 and TRBJ1-5, and TRBD1 aligns with 10 junction nucleotides. This TCR came from a man between 60 and 75 years old who had recovered from COVID-19. Sequencing was performed on peripheral blood. The DNA sequence follows: TGTGCCAGCAGCTTAGGAACCGGGACAGGGGACCATCAGCCCCAGCATTTT. This is translated as CASSLGTGTGDHQPQHF.